This T cell receptor (beta chain) was observed in a study of blood T cell repertoires in COVID-19. Across the whole study: COVID-19 samples collected from the United States, Italy and Spain covered acute and convalescent phases.

CDR3 length: 16 residues. Germline V lookup: CDR1 MDHEN, CDR2 SYDVKM. With 7 bases clipped from V and 5 bases from J, the junction kept 14 bases outside the gene matches. The repertoire was sequenced with immunoSEQ multiplex PCR; TCRdb's copy has only in-frame clones and lacks some. The table records 200,000 to 250,000 clones, just over 90% of them present only once. The TCR sequence derives from a man younger than 40 with acute or convalescent COVID-19. The chain joins TRBV28 to TRBJ2-5, with 9 bases identical to TRBD2. Material for sequencing was peripheral blood. Here the CDR3 reads CASNGGRAAILETQYF. In nucleotides, the CDR3 is TGTGCCAGCAACGGCGGGAGGGCCGCGATTTTGGAGACCCAGTACTTC. The full variable domain, completed using reference TRBV28 and TRBJ2-5, is DVKVTQSSRYLVKRTGEKVFLECVQDMDHENMFWYRQDPGLGLRLIYFSYDVKMKEKGDIPEGYSVSREKKERFSLILESASTNQTSMYLCASNGGRAAILETQYFGPGTRLLVL.